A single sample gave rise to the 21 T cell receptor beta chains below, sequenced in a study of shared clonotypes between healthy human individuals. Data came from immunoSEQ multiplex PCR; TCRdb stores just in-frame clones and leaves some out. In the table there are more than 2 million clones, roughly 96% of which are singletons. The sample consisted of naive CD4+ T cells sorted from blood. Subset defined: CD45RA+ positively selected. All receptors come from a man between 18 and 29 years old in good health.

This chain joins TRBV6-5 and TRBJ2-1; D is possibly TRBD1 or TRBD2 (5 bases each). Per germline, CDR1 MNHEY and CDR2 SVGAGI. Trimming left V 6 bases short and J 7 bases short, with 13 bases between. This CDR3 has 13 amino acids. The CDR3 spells CASRKGPQNEQFF. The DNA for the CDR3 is TGTGCCAGCAGGAAGGGACCTCAGAATGAGCAGTTCTTC.

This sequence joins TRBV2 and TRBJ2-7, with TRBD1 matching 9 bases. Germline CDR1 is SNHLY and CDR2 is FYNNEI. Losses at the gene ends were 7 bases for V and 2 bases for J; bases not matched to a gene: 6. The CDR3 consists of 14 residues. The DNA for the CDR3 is TGTGCCAGCAACAAGGACAGGGGTCCCTACGAGCAGTACTTC. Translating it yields CASNKDRGPYEQYF.

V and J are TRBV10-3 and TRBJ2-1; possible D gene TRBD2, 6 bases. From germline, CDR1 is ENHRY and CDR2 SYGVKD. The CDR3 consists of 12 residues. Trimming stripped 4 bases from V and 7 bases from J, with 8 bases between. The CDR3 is CAISGGANEQFF. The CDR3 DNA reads TGTGCCATCAGTGGCGGGGCTAATGAGCAGTTCTTC.

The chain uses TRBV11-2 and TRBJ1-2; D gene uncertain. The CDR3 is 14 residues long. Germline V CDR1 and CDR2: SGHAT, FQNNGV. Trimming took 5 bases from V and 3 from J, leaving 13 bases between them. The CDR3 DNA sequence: TGTGCCAGCAGCCGGATCGGGAGGGACTATGGCTACACCTTC. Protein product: CASSRIGRDYGYTF.

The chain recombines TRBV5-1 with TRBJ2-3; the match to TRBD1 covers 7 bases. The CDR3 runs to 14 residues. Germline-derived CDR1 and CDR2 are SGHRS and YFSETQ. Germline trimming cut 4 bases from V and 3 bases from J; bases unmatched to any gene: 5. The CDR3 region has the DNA TGCGCCAGCAGCGTAGAACAGGGGACAGATACGCAGTATTTT. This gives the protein CASSVEQGTDTQYF.

For the CDR3, the DNA is TGTGCCAGCGGCGTTACGGGGCGGGGAGCTAACTATGGCTACACCTTC. This gives the protein CASGVTGRGANYGYTF. The chain recombines TRBV28 with TRBJ1-2; possibly TRBD1 for D (5 bases). The CDR3 contains 16 residues. The germline V gene encodes CDR1 MDHEN and CDR2 SYDVKM. Trimming left V 8 bases short and J 0 bases short, with 19 bases between.

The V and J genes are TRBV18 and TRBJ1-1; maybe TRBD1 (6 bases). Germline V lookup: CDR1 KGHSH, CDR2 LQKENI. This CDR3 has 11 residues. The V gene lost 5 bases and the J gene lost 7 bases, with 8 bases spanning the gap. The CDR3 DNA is TGTGCCAGCTCAAGGGGGAATGAAGCTTTCTTT. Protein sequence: CASSRGNEAFF.

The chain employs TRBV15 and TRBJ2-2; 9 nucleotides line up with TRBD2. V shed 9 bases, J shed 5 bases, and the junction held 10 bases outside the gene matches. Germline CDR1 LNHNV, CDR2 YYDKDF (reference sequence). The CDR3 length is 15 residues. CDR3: CATSSGSVVTGELFF. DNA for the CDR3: TGTGCCACTAGTAGCGGGAGTGTAGTGACCGGGGAGCTGTTTTTT.

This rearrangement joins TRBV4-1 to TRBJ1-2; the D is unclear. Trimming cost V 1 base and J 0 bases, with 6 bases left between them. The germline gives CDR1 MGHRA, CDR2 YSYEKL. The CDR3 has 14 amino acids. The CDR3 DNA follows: TGCGCCAGCAGCCAAGGCAGATCTAACTATGGCTACACCTTC. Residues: CASSQGRSNYGYTF.

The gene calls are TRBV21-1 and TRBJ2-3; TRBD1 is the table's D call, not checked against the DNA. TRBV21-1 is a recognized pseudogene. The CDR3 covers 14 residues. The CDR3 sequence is CASSKIRPQIPQYF. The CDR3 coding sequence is TGTGCCAGCAGCAAAATTCGCCCCCAGATACCGCAGTATTTT.

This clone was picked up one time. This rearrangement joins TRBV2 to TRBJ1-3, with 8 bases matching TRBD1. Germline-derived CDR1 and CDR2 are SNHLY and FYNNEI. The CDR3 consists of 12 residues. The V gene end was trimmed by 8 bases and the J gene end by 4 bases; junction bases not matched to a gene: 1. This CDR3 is CASRTGGNTIYF. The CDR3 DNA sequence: TGTGCCAGCCGGACAGGGGGAAACACCATATATTTT.

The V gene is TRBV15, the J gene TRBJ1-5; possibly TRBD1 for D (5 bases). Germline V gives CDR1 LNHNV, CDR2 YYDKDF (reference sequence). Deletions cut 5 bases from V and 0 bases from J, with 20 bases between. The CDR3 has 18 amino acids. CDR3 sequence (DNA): TGTGCCACCAGCGCTCCTAGTCTTCGGGGGTCTAGCAATCAGCCCCAGCATTTT. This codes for CATSAPSLRGSSNQPQHF. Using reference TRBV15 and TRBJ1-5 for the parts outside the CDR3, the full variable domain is DAMVIQNPRYQVTQFGKPVTLSCSQTLNHNVMYWYQQKSSQAPKLLFHYYDKDFNNEADTPDNFQSRRPNTSFCFLDIRSPGLGDTAMYLCATSAPSLRGSSNQPQHFGDGTRLSIL.

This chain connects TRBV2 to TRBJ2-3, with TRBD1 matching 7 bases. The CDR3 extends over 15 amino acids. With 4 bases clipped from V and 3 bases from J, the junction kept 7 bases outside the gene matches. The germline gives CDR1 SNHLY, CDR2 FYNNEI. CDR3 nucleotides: TGTGCCAGCAGTGTTCACAGGGGAGCAACAGATACGCAGTATTTT. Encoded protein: CASSVHRGATDTQYF.

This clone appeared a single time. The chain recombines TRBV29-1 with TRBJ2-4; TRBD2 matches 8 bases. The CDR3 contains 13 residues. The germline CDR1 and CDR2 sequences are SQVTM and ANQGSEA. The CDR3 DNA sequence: TGCAATCCGGGGGGGTCCACGGTGGACATTCAGTACTTC. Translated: CNPGGSTVDIQYF.

The CDR3, as DNA: TGCGCCAGCAGTGACGAGGGATTCGGGCAGTTCTTC. Translated: CASSDEGFGQFF. The chain uses TRBV10-2 and TRBJ2-1; D perhaps matches TRBD2 (5 bases). This CDR3 has 12 residues. V lost 3 bases, J lost 12 bases, and 12 bases lay in between. In germline, CDR1 is WSHSY, CDR2 SAAADI.

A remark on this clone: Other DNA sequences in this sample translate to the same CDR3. The CDR3 is CASSLRTAYNEQFF. The CDR3 DNA follows: TGTGCCAGCAGCCTAAGGACAGCCTACAATGAGCAGTTCTTC. The rearrangement joins TRBV7-2 to TRBJ2-1; maybe TRBD1 (6 bases). Trimming cost V 5 bases and J 2 bases, with 10 bases left between them. The CDR3 is 14 amino acids. CDR1 and CDR2 (germline): SGHTA, FQGNSA.

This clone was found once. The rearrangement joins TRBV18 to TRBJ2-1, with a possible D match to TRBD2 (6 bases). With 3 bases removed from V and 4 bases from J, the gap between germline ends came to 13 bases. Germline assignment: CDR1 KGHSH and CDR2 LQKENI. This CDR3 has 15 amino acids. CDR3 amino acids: CASSPRGLKYNEQFF. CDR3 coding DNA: TGTGCCAGCTCACCTCGAGGACTAAAATACAATGAGCAGTTCTTC. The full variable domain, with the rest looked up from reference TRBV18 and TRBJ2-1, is NAGVMQNPRHLVRRRGQEARLRCSPMKGHSHVYWYRQLPEEGLKFMVYLQKENIIDESGMPKERFSAEFPKEGPSILRIQQVVRGDSAAYFCASSPRGLKYNEQFFGPGTRLTVL.

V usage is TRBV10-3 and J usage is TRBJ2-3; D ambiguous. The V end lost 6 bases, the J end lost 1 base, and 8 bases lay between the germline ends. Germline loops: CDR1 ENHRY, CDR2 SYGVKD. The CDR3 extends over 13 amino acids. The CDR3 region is CAIRGSGTDTQYF. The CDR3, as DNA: TGTGCCATCAGGGGCTCTGGCACAGATACGCAGTATTTT.

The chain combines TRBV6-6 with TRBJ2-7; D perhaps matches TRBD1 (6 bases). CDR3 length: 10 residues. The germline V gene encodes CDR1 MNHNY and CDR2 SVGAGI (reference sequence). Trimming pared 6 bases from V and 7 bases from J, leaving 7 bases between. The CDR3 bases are TGTGCCAGCAGGGGGGCGGAGCAGTACTTC. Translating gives CASRGAEQYF.

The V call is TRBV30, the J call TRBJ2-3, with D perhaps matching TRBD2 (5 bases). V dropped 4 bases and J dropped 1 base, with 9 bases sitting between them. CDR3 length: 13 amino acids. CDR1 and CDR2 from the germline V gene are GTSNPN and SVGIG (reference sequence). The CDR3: CAWTRTRTDTQYF. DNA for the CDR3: TGTGCCTGGACTAGGACTCGCACAGATACGCAGTATTTT.

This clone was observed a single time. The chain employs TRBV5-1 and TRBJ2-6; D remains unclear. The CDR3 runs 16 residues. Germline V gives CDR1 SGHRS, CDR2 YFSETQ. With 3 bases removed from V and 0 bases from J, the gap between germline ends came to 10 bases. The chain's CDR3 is CASSSSSTSGANVLTF. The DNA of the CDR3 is TGCGCCAGCAGCTCGTCCTCGACCTCTGGGGCCAACGTCCTGACTTTC.